This TCR beta chain was documented in a study of cytomegalovirus exposure and HLA in healthy donors. Study findings and constraints: Analyzed later, most CMV-associated TCR beta chains appeared HLA-restricted.

About this clone itself: Its antigen is undetermined.

Primers for the PCR totalled 60 Vbeta and 13 Jbeta. Some clones are missing from TCRdb's copy, which holds only in-frame ones; the method was immunoSEQ multiplex PCR. The table has 130,000 to 150,000 clones, approximately 80% seen once. Trimming pared 3 bases from V and 5 bases from J, leaving 10 bases between. CDR1 and CDR2 (germline): SGHNT, YENEEA. The CDR3 length is 13 residues. Sequenced: PBMCs. V usage is TRBV11-3 and J usage is TRBJ1-1; D gene unclear. The receptor's source is a woman aged 50 to 60 in good health and CMV-seronegative. This CDR3 reads CASSFGSTTEAFF. As DNA, the CDR3 is TGTGCCAGCAGCTTTGGGAGTACGACTGAAGCTTTCTTT.